The clone carrying this T cell receptor beta chain was seen ten or more times. A single record per CDR3 protein comes from TCRdb applying MiXCR to the 5' RACE reads. The data show 100,000 to 150,000 distinct CDR3 sequences, with 15% seen just once and around 46% held by the top ten. The sample is drawn from a study of T cells after yellow fever vaccination. This CDR3 has 16 residues. V was clipped by 1 base and J by 6 bases; unmatched bases: 9. The germline V gene has CDR1 SGHAT and CDR2 FQDESV (reference sequence). The clonotype was recovered from a man between 18 and 35 years old who received the YFV17D yellow fever vaccine. The J gene is TRBJ2-4, the V gene TRBV11-1; 7 bases map to TRBD1. Sequencing used CD8+ T cells sorted from PBMCs, obtained 5 days after the yellow fever booster vaccination. CDR3 region: CASSLDRGPMGNIQYF. The CDR3 DNA follows: TGTGCCAGCAGCTTAGACAGGGGTCCCATGGGAAACATTCAGTACTTC. The complete variable domain, with remaining parts taken from reference TRBV11-1 and TRBJ2-4, reads EAEVAQSPRYKITEKSQAVAFWCDPISGHATLYWYRQILGQGPELLVQFQDESVVDDSQLPKDRFSAERLKGVDSTLKIQPAELGDSAMYLCASSLDRGPMGNIQYFGAGTRLSVL.